This section outlines one TCR beta chain sequence together with its context. It has no known antigen specificity. The sample holds no much larger clone one base away, and base qualities are not on file. This sample was taken from a study of T-cell memory formation after mild COVID-19 (dated by TCRdb to about 2021). In terms of the full investigation: Most TCR sequence clusters were specific to one of the two donors. T-cell clones expanding and contracting after mild COVID-19 in two donors were tracked by longitudinal TCRalpha and TCRbeta repertoire sequencing. The cohort comprised two young, previously healthy adult volunteers, one female and one male.

The sequencing machine was an Illumina NovaSeq 6000. cDNA libraries for TCRalpha and TCRbeta were prepared by 5'RACE using constant-segment primers, with sample barcodes and unique molecular identifiers added. Trizol reagent was used to extract RNA from every sample. The libraries were amplified in two PCR steps, and the second step added a second sample barcode and Illumina TruSeq adapters. Sequencing of libraries was performed on an Illumina NovaSeq with 2 x 150 bp paired-end reads. The authors' analysis ran thus. Demultiplexing of reads and collapsing into UMI-guided consensus sequences were performed with migec v1.2.7. Using mixcr v2.1.11, the UMI consensuses were aligned to TRA and TRB V and J templates and assembled into clonotypes. Expanded or contracted clonotypes were those called significant by both edgeR and NoisET, with noise models trained on biological replicates. For edgeR calls, a false discovery rate-adjusted p below 0.01 and a log2 fold-change threshold of 1 were applied. PCA with hierarchical clustering of max-normalized trajectories of the 1000 most abundant clonotypes was used as exploratory dynamics analysis. Separately sequenced CD4+ and CD8+ repertoires were used to assign the CD4 or CD8 phenotype of responding clones. The public reads were quality trimmed at Q25 with fastp and then assembled into clones with MiXCR by TCRdb, keeping productive beta chains. Rows with a matching CDR3 protein are joined into one entry that keeps the most common DNA and genes. The V and J calls reflect TCRdb's pipeline rather than the authors' work. The table for this sample lists about 470,000 distinct CDR3 sequences; around a quarter of them were counted only once. The ten largest account for approximately 12% of the sample.

Ficoll-Paque density gradient centrifugation was used to isolate PBMCs. Based on the germline V gene, the CDR1 and CDR2 sequences are SGDLS and YYNGEE. Including the terminal cysteine and phenylalanine, the CDR3 comprises 16 residues. The sequence is cut down to CDR3 DNA, 48 bases in frame from base 1. The V and J ends are trimmed by 4 bases and 2 bases, leaving 19 bases between them. The investigation overall reported the following: Only two mild cases were covered by the study, and larger cohorts that include severe cases with pre-infection samples were considered necessary. Contracting CD4+ clones turned up mainly in the CM and EM memory subsets, whereas EMRA was where CD8+ clones were enriched. Whether the second-wave clones peaking on day 37 were SARS-CoV-2 specific was not confirmed. Clones that contracted from day 15 to 85 showed balanced CD4/CD8 phenotypes, whereas a second wave of clones that expanded from day 15 to 37 leaned towards CD4+. Some responding clones were detected in pre-infection memory, suggesting pre-existing cross-reactive memory T cells joined the SARS-CoV-2 response.

The sample was PBMCs or a T cell subset sorted from them (not recorded which). This clonotype was obtained from an adult woman who had mild COVID-19 (a few samples of this study predate the infection). The sample titles of this study are shuffled in the database, so cell type and time point are left out; the donor was told from shared clones. The chain employs TRBV9 and TRBJ2-7; the D gene is unclear. The CDR3 amino acid sequence is: CASSPEAARLTYEQYF. The DNA sequence is TGTGCCAGCAGCCCCGAGGCAGCCCGGTTAACCTACGAGCAGTACTTC.